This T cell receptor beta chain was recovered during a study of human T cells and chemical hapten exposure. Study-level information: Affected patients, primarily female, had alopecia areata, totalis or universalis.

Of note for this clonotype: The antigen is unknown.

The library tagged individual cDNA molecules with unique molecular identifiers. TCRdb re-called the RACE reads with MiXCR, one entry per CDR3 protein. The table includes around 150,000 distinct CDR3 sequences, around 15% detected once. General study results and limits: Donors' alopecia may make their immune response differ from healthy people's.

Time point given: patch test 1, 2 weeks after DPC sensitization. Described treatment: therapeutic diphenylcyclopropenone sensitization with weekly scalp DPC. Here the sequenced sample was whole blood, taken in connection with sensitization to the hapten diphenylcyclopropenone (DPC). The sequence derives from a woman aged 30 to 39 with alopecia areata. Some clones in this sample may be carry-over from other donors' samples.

CDR3 in DNA: TGTGCCAGCAGTCCCCAGAGGATTGAAGCTTTCTTT. As protein: CASSPQRIEAFF. The chain couples TRBV28 to TRBJ1-1; no definite D call. The CDR3 is 12 residues long. Germline V CDR1 and CDR2: MDHEN, SYDVKM. V was clipped by 5 bases and J by 7 bases, with 11 bases between them.